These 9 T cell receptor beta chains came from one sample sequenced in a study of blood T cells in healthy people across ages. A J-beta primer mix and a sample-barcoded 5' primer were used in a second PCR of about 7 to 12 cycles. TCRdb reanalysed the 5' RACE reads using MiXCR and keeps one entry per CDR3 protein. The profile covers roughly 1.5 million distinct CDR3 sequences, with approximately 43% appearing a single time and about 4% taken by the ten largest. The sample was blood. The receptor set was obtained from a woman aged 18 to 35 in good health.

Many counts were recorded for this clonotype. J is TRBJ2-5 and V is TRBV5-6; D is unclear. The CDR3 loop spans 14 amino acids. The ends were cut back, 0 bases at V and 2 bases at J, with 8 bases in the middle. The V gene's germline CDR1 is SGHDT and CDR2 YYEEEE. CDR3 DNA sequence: TGTGCCAGCAGCTTGGTACAGACGCAAGAGACCCAGTACTTC. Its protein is CASSLVQTQETQYF.

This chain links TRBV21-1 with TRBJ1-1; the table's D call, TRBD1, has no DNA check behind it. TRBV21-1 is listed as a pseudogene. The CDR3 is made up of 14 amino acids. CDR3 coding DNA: TGTGCCAGCAGCAAAGTTTCAGGGGGCACTGAAGCTTTCTTT. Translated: CASSKVSGGTEAFF.

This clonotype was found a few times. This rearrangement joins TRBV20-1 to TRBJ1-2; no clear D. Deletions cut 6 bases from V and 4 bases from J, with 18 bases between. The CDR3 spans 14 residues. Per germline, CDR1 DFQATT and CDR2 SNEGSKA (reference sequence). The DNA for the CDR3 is TGCAGTGCCCGAGGAGGAGTGACCCCCTATGGCTACACCTTC. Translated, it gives CSARGGVTPYGYTF.

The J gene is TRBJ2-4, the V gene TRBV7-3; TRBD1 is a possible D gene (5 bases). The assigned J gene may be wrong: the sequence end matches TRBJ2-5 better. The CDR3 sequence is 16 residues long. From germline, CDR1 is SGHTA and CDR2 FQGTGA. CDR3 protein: CASSFQGGISTETQYF. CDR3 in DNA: TGTGCCAGCAGCTTCCAGGGTGGGATTTCTACAGAGACCCAGTACTTC.

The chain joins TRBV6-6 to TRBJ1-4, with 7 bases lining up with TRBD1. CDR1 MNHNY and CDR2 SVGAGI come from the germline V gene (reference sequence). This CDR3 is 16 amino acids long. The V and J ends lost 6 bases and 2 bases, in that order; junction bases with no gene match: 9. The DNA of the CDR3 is TGTGCCAGCAGCCGGGGACAGTGGCGGACTAATGAAAAACTGTTTTTT. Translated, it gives CASSRGQWRTNEKLFF.

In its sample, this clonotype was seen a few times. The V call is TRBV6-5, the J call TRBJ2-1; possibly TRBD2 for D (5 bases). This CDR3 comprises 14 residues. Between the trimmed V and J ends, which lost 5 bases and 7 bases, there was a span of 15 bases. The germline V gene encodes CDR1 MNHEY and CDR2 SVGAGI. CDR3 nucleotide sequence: TGTGCCAGCAGTCGATGGACCCGGGGTAATGAGCAGTTCTTC. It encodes CASSRWTRGNEQFF.

CDR3 DNA: TGTGCCACCAGCAGAAAGGTTCGATCGGGACAGGGGTTTGGTGAGCAGTACTTC. Amino acid sequence: CATSRKVRSGQGFGEQYF. The chain joins TRBV15 to TRBJ2-7; 10 bases fit TRBD1. Losses at the gene ends were 2 bases for V and 7 bases for J; bases not matched to a gene: 17. This CDR3 region has 18 residues. Germline-derived CDR1 and CDR2 are LNHNV and YYDKDF (reference sequence). The full variable domain, completed using reference TRBV15 and TRBJ2-7, is DAMVIQNPRYQVTQFGKPVTLSCSQTLNHNVMYWYQQKSSQAPKLLFHYYDKDFNNEADTPDNFQSRRPNTSFCFLDIRSPGLGDTAMYLCATSRKVRSGQGFGEQYFGPGTRLTVT.

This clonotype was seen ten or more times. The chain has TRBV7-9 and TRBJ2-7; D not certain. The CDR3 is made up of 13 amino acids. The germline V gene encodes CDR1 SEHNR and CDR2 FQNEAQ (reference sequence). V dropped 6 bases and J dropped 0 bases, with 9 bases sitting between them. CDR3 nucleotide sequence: TGTGCCAGCAGGGACCGAAGCTCCTACGAGCAGTACTTC. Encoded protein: CASRDRSSYEQYF. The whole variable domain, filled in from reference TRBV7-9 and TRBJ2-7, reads DTGVSQNPRHKITKRGQNVTFRCDPISEHNRLYWYRQTLGQGPEFLTYFQNEAQLEKSRLLSDRFSAERPKGSFSTLEIQRTEQGDSAMYLCASRDRSSYEQYFGPGTRLTVT.

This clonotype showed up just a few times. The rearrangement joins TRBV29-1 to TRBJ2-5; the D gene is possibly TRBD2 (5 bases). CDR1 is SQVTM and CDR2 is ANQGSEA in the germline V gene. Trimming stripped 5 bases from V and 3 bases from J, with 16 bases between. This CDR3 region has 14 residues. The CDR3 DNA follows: TGCAGCGTTAGATTCCGGGCCGGGAAAGAGACCCAGTACTTC. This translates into CSVRFRAGKETQYF.